This T cell receptor beta chain was obtained from a study of blood T cell repertoires in COVID-19. In the study overall: Nucleic acid was either cDNA or gDNA, and it came from T cells, B-cell-depleted T cells, or PBMCs.

Trimming cost V 2 bases and J 7 bases; bases outside gene matches: 6. The CDR3 contains 14 residues. From germline, CDR1 is LGHDT and CDR2 YNNKEL (reference sequence). In terms of age and location, participants ranged from roughly 18 to 100 years and lived in about two dozen US areas. In the authors' methods: Reference gene primer amplification in the assay estimated nucleated cell counts. The repertoire was sequenced with immunoSEQ multiplex PCR; TCRdb's copy has only in-frame clones and lacks some. Clone size and V and J calls were adopted from that table, with D and trimming inferred from the DNA. The sample has 400,000 or so clones, roughly nine tenths seen once; the top ten hold 1% to 1.3%.

This clonotype originated in a man between 25 and 39 years old who had recovered from COVID-19. J is TRBJ1-1 and V is TRBV3-1 (or the pseudogene TRBV3-2); 8 positions agree with TRBD1. Sequenced: PBMCs or T cells enriched from blood (not recorded which). The CDR3 coding sequence is TGTGCCAGCAGCCAAAGGGACAGGCAAATTGAAGCTTTCTTT. Translated: CASSQRDRQIEAFF.